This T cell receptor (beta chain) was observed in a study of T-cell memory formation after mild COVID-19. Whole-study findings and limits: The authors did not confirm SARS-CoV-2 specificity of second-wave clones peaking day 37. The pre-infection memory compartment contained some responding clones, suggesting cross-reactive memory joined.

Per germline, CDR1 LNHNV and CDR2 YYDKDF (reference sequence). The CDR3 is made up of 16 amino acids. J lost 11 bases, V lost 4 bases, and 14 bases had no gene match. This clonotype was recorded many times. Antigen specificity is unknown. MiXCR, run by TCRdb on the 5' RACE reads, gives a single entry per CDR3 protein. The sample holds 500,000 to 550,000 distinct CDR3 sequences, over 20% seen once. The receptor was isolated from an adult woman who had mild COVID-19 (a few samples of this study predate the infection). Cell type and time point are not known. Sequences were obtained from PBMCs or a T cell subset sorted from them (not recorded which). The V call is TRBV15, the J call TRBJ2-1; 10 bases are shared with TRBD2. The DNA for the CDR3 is TGTGCCACCAGCACGTCAACGGGACTAGCGAAACCAAAGCAGTTCTTC. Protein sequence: CATSTSTGLAKPKQFF.